The rows below give T cell receptor beta chains drawn from one sample of a study of cytomegalovirus exposure and HLA in healthy donors. Some clones are missing from TCRdb's copy, which holds only in-frame ones; the method was immunoSEQ multiplex PCR. This sample has about 110,000 clones, with around 77% found just once. Sequenced material: PBMCs. Receptor source: a human donor in good health. The CDR3 runs from the conserved cysteine through the conserved F or W. The D gene is left open where the match is weak. Clone size is given for some rows only: seen once, a few or many times, or a class if the clone is expanded.

>TRBJ1-4|few|TRBV28|NA
CASQTDVNEKLFF
TGTGCCAGCCAGACAGACGTGAATGAAAAACTGTTTTTT
>TRBJ2-3|few|TRBV29-1|TRBD2
CSVEGLGNTDTQYF
TGCAGCGTGGAGGGACTAGGGAACACAGATACGCAGTATTTT
>TRBJ1-2|NA|TRBV29-1|TRBD1
CSVTGQGNYGYTF
TGCAGCGTGACGGGACAGGGTAACTATGGCTACACCTTC
>TRBJ2-7|few|TRBV9|TRBD2
CASSVYLAETYEQYF
TGTGCCAGCAGCGTATATCTAGCGGAGACCTACGAGCAGTACTTC
>TRBJ2-7|NA|TRBV27|TRBD1
CASSPDRDDNEQYF
TGTGCCAGCAGTCCTGACAGGGACGACAACGAGCAGTACTTC
>TRBJ2-7|NA|TRBV19|TRBD1
CASTRGQGPYEQYF
TGTGCCAGTACAAGAGGACAGGGCCCCTACGAGCAGTACTTC
>TRBJ1-1|NA|TRBV5-1|TRBD1
CASSIRTGDEAEAFF
TGCGCCAGCAGCATACGGACAGGGGATGAGGCTGAAGCTTTCTTT
>TRBJ2-5|NA|TRBV9|TRBD2
CASSVGLAGGGQETQYF
TGTGCCAGCAGCGTAGGACTAGCGGGGGGGGGCCAAGAGACCCAGTACTTC
>TRBJ2-7|NA|TRBV7-6|TRBD1
CACSPQGTGGYYEQYF
TGTGCCTGTAGTCCACAGGGGACAGGGGGTTACTACGAGCAGTACTTC
>TRBJ2-3|NA|TRBV5-4|TRBD2
CASSDGLAGVGDTQYF
TGTGCCAGCAGCGACGGACTAGCGGGAGTGGGAGATACGCAGTATTTT
>TRBJ2-2|NA|TRBV2|NA
CASIGSRDTGELFF
TGTGCCAGCATTGGGAGCCGGGACACCGGGGAGCTGTTTTTT
>TRBJ2-6|NA|TRBV2|TRBD1
CASRGDRGLSGANGLTF
TGTGCCAGCAGAGGGGACAGGGGTTTGTCTGGGGCCAACGGCCTGACTTTC
>TRBJ2-3|NA|TRBV7-6|NA
CASSSYSTDTQYF
TGTGCCAGCAGCTCCTATAGCACAGATACGCAGTATTTT
>TRBJ1-1|NA|TRBV5-1|NA
CASSLLQENTEAFF
TGCGCCAGCAGCTTGCTCCAGGAGAACACTGAAGCTTTCTTT
>TRBJ1-1|NA|TRBV29-1|NA
CSVVRAANTEAFF
TGCAGCGTTGTGAGGGCGGCGAACACTGAAGCTTTCTTT
>TRBJ1-5|NA|TRBV27|TRBD1
CASSPGQGSQPQHF
TGTGCCAGCAGTCCGGGACAGGGGAGTCAGCCCCAGCATTTT
>TRBJ2-1|NA|TRBV19|NA
CASSPGGTERLTGQFF
TGTGCCAGTAGCCCTGGGGGGACTGAACGACTTACGGGGCAGTTCTTC
>TRBJ1-1|NA|TRBV6-1|TRBD1
CASIRTGGTEAFF
TGTGCCAGCATCCGGACAGGGGGAACTGAAGCTTTCTTT
>TRBJ2-1|NA|TRBV19|TRBD1
CASSVGQGSYNEQFF
TGTGCCAGTAGTGTGGGACAGGGATCATACAATGAGCAGTTCTTC
>TRBJ1-1|NA|TRBV6-1|NA
CASSEQALGTEAFF
TGTGCCAGCAGTGAACAGGCTTTGGGCACTGAAGCTTTCTTT
>TRBJ1-3|NA|TRBV6-5|NA
CASSVQGSGNTIYF
TGTGCCAGCAGCGTACAGGGCTCTGGAAACACCATATATTTT
>TRBJ2-7|NA|TRBV28|NA
CASSYDPTVFLYEQYF
TGTGCCAGCAGTTACGATCCTACAGTCTTTCTCTACGAGCAGTACTTC
>TRBJ1-2|NA|TRBV27|TRBD1
CASSPGTDLRFYGYTF
TGTGCCAGCAGTCCCGGGACAGACCTAAGATTCTATGGCTACACCTTC
>TRBJ1-1|NA|TRBV6-1|NA
CASNARGTEAFF
TGTGCCAGCAACGCCAGGGGCACTGAAGCTTTCTTT
>TRBJ1-2|few|TRBV5-6|NA
CASSPSGGAYYGYTF
TGTGCCAGCAGCCCCTCGGGGGGGGCTTACTATGGCTACACCTTC
>TRBJ2-5|NA|TRBV4-1|NA
CASSLGGVVETQYF
TGCGCCAGCAGCCTAGGGGGGGTCGTAGAGACCCAGTACTTC
>TRBJ1-5|few|TRBV28|TRBD1
CASSSGQGSQPQHF
TGTGCCAGCAGTTCAGGACAGGGAAGTCAGCCCCAGCATTTT
>TRBJ1-1|NA|TRBV6-1|NA
CASSGTTGGWNEAFF
TGTGCCAGCAGTGGGACGACAGGTGGATGGAATGAAGCTTTCTTT
>TRBJ1-1|few|TRBV7-9|TRBD1
CASVHKGATNTEAFF
TGTGCCAGCGTTCACAAGGGGGCCACCAACACTGAAGCTTTCTTT
>TRBJ1-4|NA|TRBV11-3|NA
CASSSTGEKLFF
TGTGCCAGCAGCTCCACGGGGGAAAAACTGTTTTTT
>TRBJ1-2|NA|TRBV5-1|NA
CASSLEQSYGYTF
TGCGCCAGCAGCTTGGAACAGAGCTATGGCTACACCTTC
>TRBJ1-1|once|TRBV5-1|TRBD1
CASSAPGQGANPEAFF
TGCGCCAGCAGCGCCCCGGGACAGGGGGCAAACCCTGAAGCTTTCTTT
>TRBJ1-1|once|TRBV6-5|NA
CATAPQGRRAEAFF
TGTGCCACGGCCCCCCAGGGTCGTAGAGCTGAAGCTTTCTTT
>TRBJ1-1|NA|TRBV4-1|TRBD1
CASSQGGTVNTEAFF
TGCGCCAGCAGCCAAGGAGGGACAGTGAACACTGAAGCTTTCTTT
>TRBJ2-1|NA|TRBV18|TRBD2
CASSPASGVSSYNEQFF
TGTGCCAGCTCACCAGCTAGCGGGGTTTCCTCCTACAATGAGCAGTTCTTC
>TRBJ1-2|NA|TRBV2|NA
CASSEPAYVGEDYGYTF
TGTGCCAGCAGTGAACCGGCCTACGTGGGGGAGGACTATGGCTACACCTTC
>TRBJ1-1|NA|TRBV28|NA
CASSLRDKAFF
TGTGCCAGCAGTCTCCGGGACAAAGCTTTCTTT
>TRBJ2-1|NA|TRBV5-8|NA
CASSLGRVVARTPNEQFF
TGTGCCAGCAGCTTGGGCCGGGTCGTAGCCCGAACTCCCAATGAGCAGTTCTTC
>TRBJ2-7|NA|TRBV25-1|NA
CASRSGHSYEQYF
TGTGCCAGCAGATCCGGACATTCCTACGAGCAGTACTTC
>TRBJ1-1|NA|TRBV9|NA
CASSVGGQRGNTEAFF
TGTGCCAGCAGCGTAGGGGGGCAGAGGGGGAACACTGAAGCTTTCTTT
>TRBJ2-5|NA|TRBV7-9|NA
CASSSVTQYF
TGTGCCAGCAGCTCGGTTACCCAGTACTTC
>TRBJ1-1|NA|TRBV7-2|TRBD1
CASSFKTGGSTEAFF
TGTGCCAGCAGCTTTAAAACAGGGGGGAGCACTGAAGCTTTCTTT